This is a list of T cell receptor beta chains from one sample in a study of T-cell memory formation after mild COVID-19. TCRdb analysed the 5' RACE reads with MiXCR anew, one entry per CDR3 protein. The table has 400,000 to 500,000 distinct CDR3 sequences, roughly 20% seen once. Source material: PBMCs or a T cell subset sorted from them (not recorded which). The receptors here all came from an adult woman who had mild COVID-19 (a few samples of this study predate the infection). Cell type and time point are not known. CDR3s include the opening cysteine and the closing phenylalanine or tryptophan. D genes are given only for firm matches. Rows may omit the clone size; those that give it use once, few, many or a size class.

length: 16; size: .; D: TRBD1; J: TRBJ2-1; V: TRBV11-1; CDR3: CASSYSGTELYNEQFF; DNA: TGTGCCAGCAGCTACTCCGGGACAGAACTGTACAATGAGCAGTTCTTC
length: 14; size: .; D: TRBD1; J: TRBJ1-2; V: TRBV4-1; CDR3: CASSQTDRGYGYTF; DNA: TGCGCCAGCAGCCAAACCGACAGGGGCTATGGCTACACCTTC
length: 16; size: few; D: .; J: TRBJ1-5; V: TRBV15; CDR3: CATSRQTGVSNQPQHF; DNA: TGTGCCACCAGCAGGCAGACAGGAGTTAGCAATCAGCCCCAGCATTTT
length: 15; size: few; D: .; J: TRBJ1-5; V: TRBV29-1; CDR3: CSVGEGRGSNQPQHF; DNA: TGCAGCGTAGGGGAGGGTCGGGGTAGCAATCAGCCCCAGCATTTT
length: 13; size: .; D: .; J: TRBJ2-3; V: TRBV3-1; CDR3: CASSPYPDGTQYF; DNA: TGTGCCAGCAGCCCGTACCCGGATGGGACGCAGTATTTT
length: 15; size: .; D: .; J: TRBJ2-7; V: TRBV18; CDR3: CASSPQKPDSSEQYF; DNA: TGTGCCAGCTCACCCCAGAAACCCGACAGTTCCGAGCAGTACTTC
length: 12; size: .; D: .; J: TRBJ2-1; V: TRBV12-3/TRBV12-4; CDR3: CASSSQVGEQFF; DNA: TGTGCCAGCAGTTCCCAGGTCGGTGAGCAGTTCTTC
length: 16; size: few; D: .; J: TRBJ1-5; V: TRBV7-2; CDR3: CASSLGRAPSNQPQHF; DNA: TGTGCCAGCAGCTTAGGGCGAGCTCCTAGCAATCAGCCCCAGCATTTT
length: 18; size: few; D: .; J: TRBJ2-3; V: TRBV5-6; CDR3: CASSLASEAGWVTDTQYF; DNA: TGTGCCAGCAGCTTGGCCTCCGAGGCAGGTTGGGTCACAGATACGCAGTATTTT
length: 14; size: few; D: .; J: TRBJ2-2; V: TRBV18; CDR3: CASSPPARGGELFF; DNA: TGTGCCAGCTCACCACCGGCGCGTGGCGGGGAGCTGTTTTTT
length: 13; size: few; D: .; J: TRBJ1-1; V: TRBV18; CDR3: CASSPNFDTEAFF; DNA: TGTGCCAGCTCACCAAATTTCGACACTGAAGCTTTCTTT
length: 17; size: .; D: .; J: TRBJ2-7; V: TRBV7-9; CDR3: CASSLIALRDGSYEQYF; DNA: TGTGCCAGCAGCTTAATCGCTTTGCGGGACGGAAGCTACGAGCAGTACTTC
length: 16; size: many; D: .; J: TRBJ1-4; V: TRBV5-1; CDR3: CASSLGPTAALEKLFF; DNA: TGCGCCAGCAGCTTGGGCCCGACAGCCGCCCTAGAAAAACTGTTTTTT
length: 17; size: few; D: TRBD1; J: TRBJ1-1; V: TRBV12-3/TRBV12-4; CDR3: CASSSNAAQGIGTEAFF; DNA: TGTGCCAGCAGTTCGAACGCGGCACAGGGGATTGGGACTGAAGCTTTCTTT
length: 12; size: .; D: .; J: TRBJ2-1; V: TRBV15; CDR3: CATSISVNEQFF; DNA: TGTGCCACCAGCATTTCGGTCAATGAGCAGTTCTTC
length: 18; size: few; D: TRBD2; J: TRBJ2-1; V: TRBV5-4; CDR3: CASSLDPSGGLVYNEQFF; DNA: TGTGCCAGCAGCTTGGATCCTAGCGGGGGGCTCGTCTACAATGAGCAGTTCTTC
length: 14; size: few; D: TRBD1; J: TRBJ2-7; V: TRBV9; CDR3: CASSVVGQSYEQYF; DNA: TGTGCCAGCAGCGTGGTGGGACAGTCCTACGAGCAGTACTTC
length: 13; size: few; D: .; J: TRBJ1-4; V: TRBV11-2; CDR3: CASAWNLDEKLFF; DNA: TGTGCCAGCGCGTGGAATCTTGATGAAAAACTGTTTTTT
length: 15; size: .; D: .; J: TRBJ1-6; V: TRBV27; CDR3: CASSQTYIHNSPLHF; DNA: TGTGCCAGCAGCCAGACCTATATTCATAATTCACCCCTCCACTTT
length: 15; size: few; D: .; J: TRBJ1-1; V: TRBV11-2; CDR3: CASSLEGVLNTEAFF; DNA: TGTGCCAGCAGCTTAGAGGGGGTGCTGAACACTGAAGCTTTCTTT
length: 14; size: .; D: .; J: TRBJ1-1; V: TRBV6-2/TRBV6-3; CDR3: CASSYSEGSAEAFF; DNA: TGTGCCAGCAGTTACTCGGAGGGTAGCGCTGAAGCTTTCTTT
length: 14; size: .; D: TRBD1; J: TRBJ1-2; V: TRBV7-9; CDR3: CASSFRQGAAGYTF; DNA: TGTGCCAGCAGCTTTCGTCAGGGGGCTGCTGGCTACACCTTC
length: 16; size: few; D: TRBD1; J: TRBJ2-5; V: TRBV14; CDR3: CASSQEFGQGQETQYF; DNA: TGTGCCAGCAGCCAAGAGTTCGGACAGGGGCAAGAGACCCAGTACTTC
length: 14; size: .; D: TRBD1; J: TRBJ2-5; V: TRBV7-7; CDR3: CASSEDRLQETQYF; DNA: TGTGCTAGCAGCGAGGACAGGCTCCAAGAGACCCAGTACTTC
length: 12; size: few; D: .; J: TRBJ2-7; V: TRBV29-1; CDR3: CSVVRGIYEQYF; DNA: TGCAGCGTTGTTAGAGGCATCTACGAGCAGTACTTC
length: 17; size: few; D: TRBD1; J: TRBJ1-2; V: TRBV27; CDR3: CASSLLDRGRPNYGYTF; DNA: TGTGCCAGCAGTTTGTTGGACAGGGGTCGACCTAACTATGGCTACACCTTC
length: 16; size: .; D: TRBD2; J: TRBJ2-5; V: TRBV6-5; CDR3: CASSYSFREGRETQYF; DNA: TGTGCCAGCAGTTACTCGTTCCGGGAGGGCCGAGAGACCCAGTACTTC
length: 14; size: .; D: .; J: TRBJ1-2; V: TRBV3-1; CDR3: CASSPGLTTGGYTF; DNA: TGTGCCAGCAGCCCGGGGCTTACCACGGGTGGCTACACCTTC
length: 15; size: .; D: .; J: TRBJ1-5; V: TRBV7-3; CDR3: CASSPYLTGRLPQHF; DNA: TGTGCCAGCAGCCCGTACCTAACAGGGAGATTGCCCCAGCATTTT
length: 16; size: .; D: TRBD2; J: TRBJ2-1; V: TRBV5-1; CDR3: CASSLVLAGRYNEQFF; DNA: TGCGCCAGCAGCTTGGTGCTAGCGGGGAGATACAATGAGCAGTTCTTC
length: 19; size: .; D: TRBD1; J: TRBJ2-5; V: TRBV15; CDR3: CATSRDHSFAGTGQETQYF; DNA: TGTGCCACCAGCAGAGACCATAGTTTTGCCGGGACAGGACAAGAGACCCAGTACTTC
length: 15; size: .; D: .; J: TRBJ2-5; V: TRBV18; CDR3: CASSSGPHLQETQYF; DNA: TGTGCCAGCTCCTCGGGACCGCACCTTCAAGAGACCCAGTACTTC
length: 13; size: few; D: .; J: TRBJ2-3; V: TRBV12-5; CDR3: CASGSLFSDPQYF; DNA: TGTGCTAGTGGTTCCCTATTCTCGGATCCGCAGTATTTT
length: 11; size: .; D: TRBD1; J: TRBJ2-1; V: TRBV2; CDR3: CASSTGQKLLF; DNA: TGTGCCAGCAGTACGGGACAGAAGTTGCTCTTC
length: 14; size: .; D: .; J: TRBJ2-1; V: TRBV20-1; CDR3: CSAREGAGDNEQFF; DNA: TGCAGTGCTAGAGAGGGGGCTGGGGACAATGAGCAGTTCTTC
length: 13; size: many; D: TRBD2; J: TRBJ2-7; V: TRBV6-2/TRBV6-3; CDR3: CASRRASGDEQYF; DNA: TGTGCCAGCCGGCGGGCTAGCGGAGACGAGCAGTACTTC
length: 16; size: many; D: TRBD2; J: TRBJ2-7; V: TRBV12-3/TRBV12-4; CDR3: CASSFEGGGVSYEQYF; DNA: TGTGCCAGCAGTTTTGAGGGCGGGGGGGTTTCCTACGAGCAGTACTTC
length: 13; size: few; D: .; J: TRBJ2-3; V: TRBV12-3/TRBV12-4; CDR3: CASSPVPSEAQYF; DNA: TGTGCCAGCAGCCCGGTCCCCAGCGAGGCGCAGTATTTT
length: 17; size: .; D: TRBD2; J: TRBJ2-2; V: TRBV5-5; CDR3: CASSFRSGGANTGELFF; DNA: TGTGCCAGCAGCTTCCGGAGCGGGGGGGCGAACACCGGGGAGCTGTTTTTT
length: 15; size: .; D: .; J: TRBJ2-1; V: TRBV11-2; CDR3: CASSLDYQIYNEQFF; DNA: TGTGCCAGCAGCTTAGACTACCAAATCTACAATGAGCAGTTCTTC